This T cell receptor beta chain was obtained from a study of CD8+ T cells in alopecia areata. The CDR3 totals 15 residues. Trimming at V came to 3 bases and at J to 0 bases, leaving 5 bases not matched to a gene. Germline CDR1 GTSNPN, CDR2 SVGIG (reference sequence). Study-wide points: Clonality in lesional scalp, especially alopecia totalis/universalis, exceeded that of normal scalp.

Sequencing templates came from extracted RNA that was reverse transcribed into cDNA. This table comes from immunoSEQ multiplex PCR, and its TCRdb copy is limited to in-frame clones, with some not included. The sample yields approximately 170,000 clones, about three fifths seen once. About this clone itself: Its specificity is not known.

The treatment is: oral pan-JAK inhibitor, 5-10 mg twice daily. This chain uses TRBV30 with TRBJ1-3; TRBD1 agrees at 7 bases. This TCR came from a human donor with alopecia areata. The sequences come from CD4+ T cells sorted from blood, collected at week 4, from a patient treated with tofacitinib. CDR3 in DNA: TGTGCCTGGAGAGCCGGGACAGCCTCTGGAAACACCATATATTTT. Translation gives CAWRAGTASGNTIYF.